The 4 T cell receptor beta chains reported below all come from one sample, sequenced in a study of cytomegalovirus exposure and HLA in healthy donors. The study ran its PCR with 60 Vbeta and 13 Jbeta primers. The method was immunoSEQ multiplex PCR; TCRdb's version includes in-frame clones alone and lacks a portion of them. The data contain about 160,000 clones, over 70% of them singletons. The sequenced sample was PBMCs. These receptors all stem from a man in his fifties in good health and CMV-seropositive.

This chain connects TRBV2 to TRBJ1-5, with 9 bases matching TRBD1. This CDR3 is 15 amino acids long. The germline CDR1 and CDR2 sequences are SNHLY and FYNNEI. The J segment lost 4 bases and the V segment lost 1 base, leaving 2 bases of the junction unmatched. CDR3: CASSEEGTGNQPQHF. CDR3 sequence (DNA): TGTGCCAGCAGTGAAGAGGGGACAGGGAATCAGCCCCAGCATTTT. Variable domain in full (rest from reference TRBV2 and TRBJ1-5): EPEVTQTPSHQVTQMGQEVILRCVPISNHLYFYWYRQILGQKVEFLVSFYNNEISEKSEIFDDQFSVERPDGSNFTLKIRSTKLEDSAMYFCASSEEGTGNQPQHFGDGTRLSIL.

Only a few counts were recorded for this clone. The V gene is TRBV5-6, the J gene TRBJ2-7, with D unresolved. The CDR3 sequence is 16 residues long. Per germline, CDR1 SGHDT and CDR2 YYEEEE. The ends were cut back, 0 bases at V and 3 bases at J, with 16 bases in the middle. As DNA, the CDR3 is TGTGCCAGCAGCTTGGGACTCTCCGGCGGCTACTACGAGCAGTACTTC. It encodes CASSLGLSGGYYEQYF.

V is TRBV7-8 and J is TRBJ1-2; TRBD1 agrees at 8 bases. The CDR3 sequence is 16 residues long. Germline CDR1 and CDR2: SGHVS and FQNEAQ. The junction had 10 bases not matched to a gene; V was cut back by 5 bases and J by 2 bases. CDR3 loop: CASSPDRGARNYGYTF. In DNA form, the CDR3 reads TGTGCCAGCAGCCCAGACAGGGGCGCACGAAACTATGGCTACACCTTC.

The chain links TRBV7-3 to TRBJ2-5; 12 nucleotides line up with TRBD1. The V gene's germline CDR1 is SGHTA and CDR2 FQGTGA. This CDR3 region has 13 residues. With V trimmed by 5 bases and J by 9 bases, 4 bases remained unmatched. The CDR3 is CASSLGQGAPQYF. In DNA form, the CDR3 reads TGTGCCAGCAGCCTGGGACAGGGGGCTCCCCAGTACTTC.